The next 17 T cell receptor beta chains were all read from a single sample in a study of glioma-infiltrating T cells after dendritic cell vaccination. The assay was immunoSEQ multiplex PCR, and TCRdb's table has in-frame clones only and misses some. The sample shows approximately 67,000 clones, around 81% of them seen only once. Here the sequenced sample was blood, taken before dendritic cell vaccination. Receptors were obtained from a human donor with glioblastoma.

This clone was seen a few times. The chain recombines TRBV5-5 with TRBJ1-1; TRBD1 might be the D (6 bases). Trimming removed 0 bases from V and 5 bases from J, with 14 bases in between. Germline loops: CDR1 SGHKS, CDR2 YYEKEE (reference sequence). The CDR3 runs 15 residues. The DNA of the CDR3 is TGTGCCAGCAGCTTGGAGGGCAGGGGTCGTACTGAAGCTTTCTTT. Its translation: CASSLEGRGRTEAFF.

The chain carries TRBV2 and TRBJ2-1; the D gene is possibly TRBD2 (7 bases). From germline, CDR1 is SNHLY and CDR2 FYNNEI. The CDR3 totals 14 residues. V lost 10 bases and J 5 bases, leaving 18 bases between the germline ends. The CDR3 DNA sequence: TGTGCCACCCAGGAGGGGGGGATAGACAATGAGCAGTTCTTC. Amino acid sequence: CATQEGGIDNEQFF.

V is TRBV6-1 and J is TRBJ1-6; D not resolved. The CDR3 consists of 15 residues. Trimming took off 5 bases at V and 9 bases at J, with 17 bases between the two ends. Germline CDR1 reads MNHNS; CDR2 reads SASEGT. The CDR3 is CASSRAGKWGSPLHF. The DNA for the CDR3 is TGTGCCAGCAGTAGGGCGGGAAAGTGGGGTTCACCCCTCCACTTT.

The chain uses TRBV27 and TRBJ2-7, with a tentative D call TRBD1 (6 bases). The V gene's germline CDR1 is MNHEY and CDR2 SMNVEV (reference sequence). Trimming removed 5 bases from V and 6 bases from J, with 11 bases in between. The CDR3 length is 12 residues. CDR3 coding DNA: TGTGCCAGCAGTAATCCCAGGGGCGAGCAGTACTTC. Amino acids: CASSNPRGEQYF.

The rearrangement joins TRBV28 to TRBJ2-3; TRBD2 matches 9 bases. Germline CDR1 is MDHEN and CDR2 is SYDVKM. There are 14 residues in the CDR3. J gave up 3 bases and V 6 bases, and 4 bases lay outside the gene matches. The CDR3 reads CASSRAGGTDTQYF. The CDR3 DNA is TGTGCCAGCAGCAGAGCGGGGGGTACAGATACGCAGTATTTT.

The chain is built from TRBV6-1 and TRBJ1-4; no clear D gene. The CDR3 has 11 residues. Trimming left V 6 bases short and J 11 bases short, with 10 bases between. Germline V gene lookup returns CDR1 MNHNS and CDR2 SASEGT. In nucleotides, the CDR3 is TGTGCCAGCAGGTCGGGAGATAAACTGTTTTTT. It yields the protein CASRSGDKLFF.

The chain recombines TRBV6-1 with TRBJ2-1, with D unresolved. Germline V gives CDR1 MNHNS, CDR2 SASEGT. V lost 4 bases and J lost 9, with 7 bases in between. The CDR3 runs 11 residues. CDR3 DNA sequence: TGTGCCAGCAGTGGCCCGGGTGAGCAGTTCTTC. Protein: CASSGPGEQFF.

The chain employs TRBV2 and TRBJ1-4; 7 bases agree with TRBD1. The germline CDR1 and CDR2 sequences are SNHLY and FYNNEI. The CDR3 contains 15 residues. J lost 7 bases, V lost 5 bases, and 10 bases had no gene match. DNA of the CDR3: TGTGCCAGCAGTCGAGACAGGGATCGAGGTGAAAAACTGTTTTTT. It translates to CASSRDRDRGEKLFF.

The chain carries TRBV9 and TRBJ2-1, with TRBD2 as a possible D gene (5 bases). V was pared by 5 bases and J by 6 bases, with 15 bases between. The CDR3 has 14 amino acids. Germline V CDR1 and CDR2: SGDLS, YYNGEE. The CDR3 region is CASSGGGSGNEQFF. In nucleotides, the CDR3 is TGTGCCAGCAGTGGTGGAGGCTCGGGCAATGAGCAGTTCTTC.

The chain has TRBV19 and TRBJ2-7; TRBD2 agrees at 8 bases. V trimming: 3 bases; J trimming: 3 bases; junction bases outside the gene matches: 13. The CDR3 has 17 residues. The V gene's germline CDR1 is LNHDA and CDR2 SQIVND (reference sequence). The CDR3 DNA is TGTGCCAGTAGTATGACGGACAGCGGGGGTTTGCTCTACGAGCAGTACTTC. Protein product: CASSMTDSGGLLYEQYF.

The V and J genes are TRBV2 and TRBJ2-1; 8 nucleotides agree with TRBD2. Germline CDR1 and CDR2: SNHLY and FYNNEI. This CDR3 is 13 amino acids long. V was clipped by 4 bases and J by 8 bases; unmatched bases: 4. CDR3 sequence (DNA): TGTGCCAGCAGTGTTGGGACTAGGGATGAGCAGTTCTTC. Amino acid sequence: CASSVGTRDEQFF.

This clone has only a few counts. V and J are TRBV6-5 and TRBJ1-5, with a weak D call TRBD1 (6 bases). Germline CDR1 reads MNHEY; CDR2 reads SVGAGI. The CDR3 spans 15 residues. Deletions cut 4 bases from V and 3 bases from J, with 13 bases between. The CDR3 region has the DNA TGTGCCAGCAGTTCCCGTGCAGGGGCCAATCAGCCCCAGCATTTT. Translating gives CASSSRAGANQPQHF.

This rearrangement joins TRBV6-5 to TRBJ1-5, with D possibly being TRBD1 (6 bases). CDR3 length: 15 amino acids. V gave up 5 bases and J gave up 2 bases, with 13 bases separating them. Germline CDR1 reads MNHEY; CDR2 reads SVGAGI. The CDR3 DNA sequence: TGTGCCAGCAGTCATGGGGCAGGGGGCAATCAGCCCCAGCATTTT. Translation: CASSHGAGGNQPQHF.

The CDR3 bases are TGTGCCAGCTCACCAATCTCAGGGGGCGGTAACACTGAAGCTTTCTTT. Translated: CASSPISGGGNTEAFF. The rearrangement links TRBV18 to TRBJ1-1; 8 positions agree with TRBD1. CDR1 KGHSH and CDR2 LQKENI come from the germline V gene. The CDR3 is 16 residues long. V gave up 2 bases and J gave up 2 bases; unmatched junction bases: 7.

The rearrangement joins TRBV6-1 to TRBJ1-4; no clear D gene. CDR1 is MNHNS, CDR2 SASEGT, per germline. CDR3 length: 15 residues. V lost 4 bases, J lost 0 bases, and 9 bases lay in between. The CDR3 DNA reads TGTGCCAGCAGTGTCACGACTACAACTAATGAAAAACTGTTTTTT. Protein sequence: CASSVTTTTNEKLFF.

The chain combines TRBV7-9 with TRBJ1-1; 9 bases are shared with TRBD1. With 1 base clipped from V and 1 base from J, the junction kept 1 base outside the gene matches. The CDR3 contains 15 residues. Germline-derived CDR1 and CDR2 are SEHNR and FQNEAQ (reference sequence). CDR3 sequence reads: CASSLGTGENTEAFF. DNA for the CDR3: TGTGCCAGCAGCTTAGGGACAGGGGAGAACACTGAAGCTTTCTTT.

This clone was observed a handful of times. The rearrangement joins TRBV5-1 to TRBJ1-4; the match to TRBD1 covers 8 bases. Trimming took 2 bases from V and 5 from J; bases not matched to a gene: 8. The CDR3 runs 16 residues. From germline, CDR1 is SGHRS and CDR2 YFSETQ. This CDR3 is CASSFGTQGGNEKLFF. The CDR3, as DNA: TGCGCCAGCAGCTTCGGTACACAGGGGGGGAATGAAAAACTGTTTTTT.